One sample yielded the 21 T cell receptor beta chains listed below, sequenced in a study of glioma-infiltrating T cells after dendritic cell vaccination. Libraries were prepared by immunoSEQ multiplex PCR; TCRdb keeps only in-frame clonotypes and omits some of them. The table lists 90,000 to 140,000 clones, 90% of them singletons. Regarding time point: after dendritic cell vaccination, including at tumor progression/relapse. Sequenced here: blood, sampled after dendritic cell vaccination. All receptors come from a human donor with glioblastoma.

The gene calls are TRBV14 and TRBJ1-2; D possibly corresponds to TRBD1 (5 bases). There are 15 residues in the CDR3. In germline, CDR1 is SGHDN, CDR2 FVKESK. With 4 bases removed from V and 8 bases from J, the gap between germline ends came to 20 bases. The CDR3 loop reads CASSPAHGGMRGYTF. The CDR3 region has the DNA TGTGCCAGCAGCCCAGCACACGGGGGAATGAGGGGCTACACCTTC.

The chain combines TRBV5-4 with TRBJ2-7; the D gene is possibly TRBD1 (7 bases). Trimming stripped 4 bases from V and 1 base from J, with 15 bases between. The CDR3 has 15 amino acids. CDR1 is SGHNT, CDR2 YYREEE, per germline (reference sequence). The CDR3 region has the DNA TGTGCCAGCAGCGGAGGGACAGCTTTATCCTACGAGCAGTACTTC. Translating gives CASSGGTALSYEQYF. The entire variable domain, with the rest obtained from reference TRBV5-4 and TRBJ2-7, is as follows: ETGVTQSPTHLIKTRGQQVTLRCSSQSGHNTVSWYQQALGQGPQFIFQYYREEENGRGNFPPRFSGLQFPNYSSELNVNALELDDSALYLCASSGGTALSYEQYFGPGTRLTVT.

J is TRBJ2-5 and V is TRBV6-1; 7 nucleotides line up with TRBD2. The J call may be wrong; the DNA end is better matched by TRBJ2-7. From germline, CDR1 is MNHNS and CDR2 SASEGT. CDR3 size: 12 residues. The CDR3 sequence is CATGGGPYEQYF. CDR3 coding DNA: TGTGCCACTGGGGGGGGACCCTACGAGCAGTACTTC.

The chain uses TRBV12-5 and TRBJ2-5, with 9 bases lining up with TRBD2. J gave up 0 bases and V 5 bases, and 13 bases lay outside the gene matches. The CDR3 runs 18 residues. Germline assignment: CDR1 LGHNT and CDR2 FRNRAP. The DNA for the CDR3 is TGTGCTAGTGGTCTCGTTGTCGCTAGCGGGGCGTACCAAGAGACCCAGTACTTC. Translation gives CASGLVVASGAYQETQYF.

Turning to this clone: The junction departs from the called germline gene at one end, perhaps through a read error. The chain joins TRBV7-7 to TRBJ2-6, with TRBD1 identical over 9 bases. Per the germline V gene, CDR1 is SSHAT and CDR2 is FNYEAQ (reference sequence). CDR3 length: 18 amino acids. The chain's CDR3 is CASSPLPGQGSGANVLTF. The CDR3 DNA sequence: TGTGCTAGCAGCCCTCTGCCGGGACAGGGAAGTGGGGCCAACGTCCTGACTTTC.

The chain combines TRBV6-1 with TRBJ1-5; the match to TRBD1 covers 9 bases. The CDR3 runs 15 residues. CDR1 is MNHNS, CDR2 SASEGT, per germline. V shed 6 bases and J 2 bases; nucleotides not matched to a gene: 5. The CDR3 nucleotides read TGTGCCAGCAGGGGGACAGGGTTTGGCAATCAGCCCCAGCATTTT. Translated: CASRGTGFGNQPQHF.

The V and J genes are TRBV5-1 and TRBJ2-7; D uncertain. The CDR3 is 13 residues long. Germline CDR1 SGHRS, CDR2 YFSETQ. Trimming took off 7 bases at V and 2 bases at J, with 13 bases between the two ends. This CDR3 is CASFAAPTYEQYF. Written as DNA, the CDR3 is TGCGCCAGCTTCGCGGCACCCACCTACGAGCAGTACTTC.

V gene TRBV19 combines with J gene TRBJ2-7; 11 nucleotides align to TRBD2. CDR1 is LNHDA and CDR2 is SQIVND in the germline V gene (reference sequence). The trim removed 4 bases at V and 0 bases at J, leaving 5 bases unmatched. This CDR3 contains 16 residues. CDR3 coding DNA: TGTGCCAGTAGTAAACGACTAGCGGGAAGCTCCTACGAGCAGTACTTC. It translates to CASSKRLAGSSYEQYF.

This clone has only one observation. The V and J genes are TRBV11-3 and TRBJ2-7; 11 bases are a match to TRBD1. In germline, CDR1 is SGHNT, CDR2 YENEEA. This CDR3 has 15 residues. With 2 bases clipped from V and 3 bases from J, the junction kept 3 bases outside the gene matches. CDR3 loop: CASSLLGQGDYEQYF. The CDR3 DNA follows: TGTGCCAGCAGCTTATTGGGACAGGGGGACTACGAGCAGTACTTC.

The chain joins TRBV10-3 to TRBJ2-1; no firm D call. This CDR3 comprises 12 residues. V lost 0 bases, J lost 11 bases, and 8 bases lay in between. Germline loops: CDR1 ENHRY, CDR2 SYGVKD. CDR3 in amino acids: CAISESQFQQFF. The CDR3 nucleotides read TGTGCCATCAGTGAGTCCCAGTTCCAGCAGTTCTTC.

J is TRBJ1-2 and V is TRBV20-1, with unresolved D. V dropped 0 bases and J dropped 10 bases, with 9 bases sitting between them. Germline CDR1 reads DFQATT; CDR2 reads SNEGSKA (reference sequence). CDR3 length equals 11 residues. DNA for the CDR3: TGCAGTGCTAGAGATTCCGTTGTCTACACCTTC. Amino acid sequence: CSARDSVVYTF.

The V and J genes are TRBV10-3 and TRBJ2-5; a weak D match, TRBD1 (5 bases). The germline V gene encodes CDR1 ENHRY and CDR2 SYGVKD. The V and J ends lost 0 bases and 9 bases respectively, with 17 bases between them. This CDR3 is built from 15 residues. The CDR3 nucleotides read TGTGCCATCAGTGAGTCGGGGCAGTATCTTGAGGCCCAGTACTTC. Translating it yields CAISESGQYLEAQYF.

This clone was seen more than once but under ten times. J is TRBJ1-5 and V is TRBV19; no definite D call. With 3 bases removed from V and 3 bases from J, the gap between germline ends came to 9 bases. The CDR3 runs to 14 residues. Per the germline V gene, CDR1 is LNHDA and CDR2 is SQIVND (reference sequence). The CDR3 DNA sequence: TGTGCCAGTAGTATGTGGCAGGACAATCAGCCCCAGCATTTT. It codes for CASSMWQDNQPQHF.

The V gene is TRBV18, the J gene TRBJ1-4, with D possibly TRBD1 on 5 matching bases. The CDR3 has 16 residues. V lost 3 bases, J lost 3 bases, and 14 bases lay in between. Germline assignment: CDR1 KGHSH and CDR2 LQKENI. This CDR3 is CASSPPDISANEKLFF. CDR3 nucleotide sequence: TGTGCCAGCTCACCTCCGGACATATCAGCTAATGAAAAACTGTTTTTT.

The table lists this clone with a few counts. The chain joins TRBV4-1 to TRBJ2-7; 7 nucleotides line up with TRBD1. The germline gives CDR1 MGHRA, CDR2 YSYEKL. The CDR3 runs to 16 residues. V lost 2 bases and J lost 1; bases outside the gene matches: 8. This CDR3 reads CASSQPGQRRSYEQYF. CDR3 sequence (DNA): TGCGCCAGCAGCCAACCGGGACAGCGACGTTCCTACGAGCAGTACTTC.

The CDR3 is CASTGGSGGAFF. The CDR3, as DNA: TGTGCCAGCACGGGTGGGTCGGGGGGAGCTTTCTTT. This chain connects TRBV6-5 to TRBJ1-1, with a possible D match to TRBD1 (5 bases). The CDR3 contains 12 residues. Germline CDR1 and CDR2: MNHEY and SVGAGI. Trimming removed 7 bases at V and 10 bases at J, with 16 bases between.

V gene TRBV11-3 combines with J gene TRBJ2-7; D is undetermined. Trimming took 4 bases from V and 6 from J, leaving 7 bases between them. The CDR3 loop spans 11 amino acids. Germline V CDR1 and CDR2: SGHNT, YENEEA. CDR3 DNA sequence: TGTGCCAGCAGCTCCTACGGCGAGCAGTACTTC. Its translation: CASSSYGEQYF. Full variable domain (outside the CDR3, taken from reference TRBV11-3 and TRBJ2-7): EAGVVQSPRYKIIEKKQPVAFWCNPISGHNTLYWYLQNLGQGPELLIRYENEEAVDDSQLPKDRFSAERLKGVDSTLKIQPAELGDSAVYLCASSSYGEQYFGPGTRLTVT.

This chain links TRBV10-3 with TRBJ2-5, with 10 positions matching TRBD1. V shed 2 bases and J 4 bases; nucleotides not matched to a gene: 1. CDR1 is ENHRY and CDR2 is SYGVKD in the germline V gene. This CDR3 is built from 14 residues. The CDR3 loop is CAISEDRGLETQYF. DNA of the CDR3: TGTGCCATCAGTGAGGACAGGGGGCTAGAGACCCAGTACTTC.

This clone appeared once. The chain is built from TRBV6-6 and TRBJ2-7; maybe TRBD1 (6 bases). In germline, CDR1 is MNHNY, CDR2 SVGAGI (reference sequence). There are 15 residues in the CDR3. V was trimmed by 4 bases and J by 0 bases, leaving 13 bases between them. The CDR3 is CASSSLQGLSYEQYF. CDR3 sequence (DNA): TGTGCCAGCAGTTCCTTACAGGGCCTCTCCTACGAGCAGTACTTC.

CDR3 sequence reads: CASTHQHEAFF. DNA of the CDR3: TGTGCCAGCACCCATCAACATGAAGCTTTCTTT. The rearrangement uses TRBV6-6 and TRBJ1-1; D call uncertain. Trimming shortened V by 7 bases and J by 7 bases, and 10 bases separated the two germline ends. Per germline, CDR1 MNHNY and CDR2 SVGAGI (reference sequence). CDR3 length: 11 amino acids.

The chain recombines TRBV14 with TRBJ2-7; 9 bases line up with TRBD1. Trimming at V came to 4 bases and at J to 4 bases, leaving 8 bases not matched to a gene. The CDR3 spans 15 residues. Germline CDR1 is SGHDN and CDR2 is FVKESK. CDR3 nucleotide sequence: TGTGCCAGCAGCCCCCGGGACAGGGTTGGGTACGAGCAGTACTTC. Its protein product is CASSPRDRVGYEQYF.